The present T cell receptor beta chain was sequenced within a study of blood T cell repertoires in COVID-19. As for the study in general: Both acute and convalescent COVID-19 samples were obtained from the United States, Italy and Spain. The analysed material was cDNA or gDNA that came from T cells, B-cell-depleted T cells, or PBMCs.

Trimming took 4 bases from V and 6 from J; bases not matched to a gene: 9. CDR3 length equals 15 residues. Germline V lookup: CDR1 LGHDT, CDR2 YNNKEL (reference sequence). Methods used by the authors: Estimation of nucleated cell counts relied on the amplification of reference gene primers. The method was immunoSEQ multiplex PCR; TCRdb's version includes in-frame clones alone and lacks a portion of them. D and trimming come from the DNA, and the V and J calls and clone size come from that table. The repertoire holds fewer than 80,000 clones, with about 88% as singletons. The sequence was obtained from a human donor in a cohort sampled during active COVID-19. The sequenced sample consisted of peripheral blood. This chain connects TRBV3-1 (or the pseudogene TRBV3-2) to TRBJ1-1; 9 bases agree with TRBD1. CDR3 nucleotide sequence: TGTGCCAGCAGCCCGGACAGGGGACTACTCGCTGAAGCTTTCTTT. Its protein is CASSPDRGLLAEAFF.